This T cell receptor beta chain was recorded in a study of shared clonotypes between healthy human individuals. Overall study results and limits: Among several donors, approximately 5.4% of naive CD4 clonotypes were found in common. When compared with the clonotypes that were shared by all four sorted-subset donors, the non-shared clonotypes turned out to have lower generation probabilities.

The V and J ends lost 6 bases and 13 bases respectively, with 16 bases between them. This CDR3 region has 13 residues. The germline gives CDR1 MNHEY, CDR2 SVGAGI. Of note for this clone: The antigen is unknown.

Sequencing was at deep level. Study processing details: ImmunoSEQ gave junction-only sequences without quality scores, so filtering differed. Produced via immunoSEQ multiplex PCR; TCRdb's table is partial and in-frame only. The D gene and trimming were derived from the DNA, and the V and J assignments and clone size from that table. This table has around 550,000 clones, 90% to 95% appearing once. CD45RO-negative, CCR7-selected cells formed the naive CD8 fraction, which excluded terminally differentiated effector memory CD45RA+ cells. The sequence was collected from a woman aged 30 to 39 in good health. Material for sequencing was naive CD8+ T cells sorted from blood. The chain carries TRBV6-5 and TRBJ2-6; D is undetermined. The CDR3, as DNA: TGTGCCAGCAGGGCGCCCCCAGCAGGAGTCCTGACTTTC. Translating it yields CASRAPPAGVLTF.